The 22 T cell receptor beta chains listed next were all sequenced from one sample in a study of early T cells in non-severe SARS-CoV-2 infection. One entry per CDR3 protein results from TCRdb running MiXCR on the 5' RACE reads. The sample holds about 41,000 distinct CDR3 sequences, 11% seen once. The specimen sequenced was whole blood. All receptors come from an adult who was a healthcare worker with PCR-confirmed SARS-CoV-2 infection or an uninfected control (not recorded which).

This clonotype was counted a few times. The chain combines TRBV29-1 with TRBJ2-5; 7 bases map to TRBD1. Germline V CDR1 and CDR2: SQVTM, ANQGSEA. This CDR3 is 15 amino acids long. J gave up 5 bases and V 6 bases, and 15 bases lay outside the gene matches. DNA for the CDR3: TGCAGCGTAATTGACAGGGAGAGAAATGCGGAGACCCAGTACTTC. It yields the protein CSVIDRERNAETQYF.

At least ten counts were recorded for this clonotype. A much bigger clone sits one base away, suggesting this may be a read error. The J gene is TRBJ2-1, the V gene TRBV7-3; 10 nucleotides match TRBD2. This CDR3 contains 15 residues. Germline V gene lookup returns CDR1 SGHTA and CDR2 FQGTGA. The trim removed 3 bases at V and 7 bases at J, leaving 6 bases unmatched. CDR3 amino acids: CASSFQRGGENEQFF. The CDR3 DNA follows: TGTGCCAGCAGCTTTCAGCGGGGGGGCGAAAATGAGCAGTTCTTC.

This clonotype was detected many times. This chain links TRBV6-6 with TRBJ1-3; D is unresolved. This CDR3 has 15 amino acids. Trimming shortened V by 7 bases and J by 4 bases, and 17 bases separated the two germline ends. CDR1 and CDR2 (germline): MNHNY, SVGAGI (reference sequence). The CDR3: CASTLGRQGGNTIYF. The CDR3 DNA follows: TGTGCCAGCACCCTAGGACGGCAAGGCGGAAACACCATATATTTT.

The rearrangement joins TRBV20-1 to TRBJ2-7; possibly TRBD1 for D (5 bases). The germline V gene encodes CDR1 DFQATT and CDR2 SNEGSKA (reference sequence). This CDR3 is built from 15 residues. Trimming took 0 bases from V and 0 from J, leaving 12 bases between them. Written as DNA, the CDR3 is TGCAGTGCTAGAGATACCCAGGGTGGCTCCTACGAGCAGTACTTC. As protein: CSARDTQGGSYEQYF.

The sample holds many counts of this clonotype. The chain combines TRBV23-1 with TRBJ2-3; the D is unclear. TRBV23-1 counts as an open reading frame of uncertain function. V lost 4 bases to trimming and J lost 0 bases, with 11 bases between them. This CDR3 comprises 15 residues. CDR3 nucleotides: TGCGCCAGCAGTCTTGGTGCAACTAGCACAGATACGCAGTATTTT. It is translated as CASSLGATSTDTQYF.

This clonotype was seen repeatedly, ten times or more. CDR3: CASSEVEKLFF. Here the CDR3 DNA reads TGTGCCAGCAGTGAAGTTGAAAAACTGTTTTTT. The chain recombines TRBV25-1 with TRBJ1-4, with D unresolved. The germline gives CDR1 MGHDK, CDR2 SYGVNS. CDR3 length equals 11 residues. The V gene lost 2 bases and the J gene lost 7 bases, with 2 bases spanning the gap.

This clonotype occurred a few times. Relative to the germline gene, one junction end is altered; a read error may explain this. The chain combines TRBV7-7 with TRBJ2-1; 12 positions agree with TRBD2. Germline V gene sequence: CDR1 SSHAT, CDR2 FNYEAQ (reference sequence). The CDR3 is 16 amino acids. CDR3 protein: CASSLAGGPLRNEQFF. DNA for the CDR3: TGTGCTAGCAGCCTAGCGGGGGGGCCATTGAGGAATGAGCAGTTCTTC.

This clonotype was seen more than once but under ten times. The gene calls are TRBV7-8 and TRBJ1-4, with D unresolved. The CDR3 contains 15 residues. Per the germline V gene, CDR1 is SGHVS and CDR2 is FQNEAQ. V lost 1 base and J 2 bases, leaving 8 bases between the germline ends. CDR3 sequence: CASSLVSGTNEKLFF. CDR3 nucleotides: TGTGCCAGCAGCTTAGTCTCTGGGACTAATGAAAAACTGTTTTTT. Full variable domain (rest looked up from reference TRBV7-8 and TRBJ1-4): GAGVSQSPRYKVAKRGQDVALRCDPISGHVSLFWYQQALGQGPEFLTYFQNEAQLDKSGLPSDRFFAERPEGSVSTLKIQRTQQEDSAVYLCASSLVSGTNEKLFFGSGTQLSVL.

This clonotype came up many times. The V and J genes are TRBV7-6 and TRBJ1-1; D unclear. The ends were cut back, 6 bases at V and 3 bases at J, with 8 bases in the middle. The CDR3 totals 12 residues. Germline V lookup: CDR1 SGHVS, CDR2 FNYEAQ. The CDR3 loop is CASSSRDTEAFF. The CDR3 DNA sequence: TGTGCCAGCAGTTCGAGAGACACTGAAGCTTTCTTT.

This clonotype was detected a few times. This rearrangement joins TRBV19 to TRBJ1-2; 7 bases align to TRBD1. Germline V lookup: CDR1 LNHDA, CDR2 SQIVND (reference sequence). Germline trimming cut 7 bases from V and 7 bases from J; bases unmatched to any gene: 27. The CDR3 has 19 amino acids. CDR3 amino acids: CASTPPNDRDKLGSFGYTF. CDR3 nucleotides: TGTGCCAGTACCCCGCCCAACGACAGGGATAAGCTGGGGTCCTTTGGCTACACCTTC. Together with reference TRBV19 and TRBJ1-2, the CDR3 gives the full variable domain: DGGITQSPKYLFRKEGQNVTLSCEQNLNHDAMYWYRQDPGQGLRLIYYSQIVNDFQKGDIAEGYSVSREKKESFPLTVTSAQKNPTAFYLCASTPPNDRDKLGSFGYTFGSGTRLTVV.

This clonotype was counted many times. J is TRBJ2-3 and V is TRBV5-1; D uncertain. CDR3 length: 14 residues. The germline CDR1 and CDR2 sequences are SGHRS and YFSETQ. With 7 bases removed from V and 0 bases from J, the gap between germline ends came to 12 bases. CDR3 protein: CASQAALSTDTQYF. The CDR3 nucleotides are TGCGCCAGCCAGGCGGCCCTTAGCACAGATACGCAGTATTTT.

This chain links TRBV6-1 with TRBJ2-4; unclear D gene. The V end lost 6 bases, the J end lost 0 bases, and 12 bases lay between the germline ends. Germline CDR1 is MNHNS and CDR2 is SASEGT. This CDR3 is 15 amino acids long. CDR3 sequence: CASRDRSVAKNIQYF. CDR3 nucleotides: TGTGCCAGCAGGGATCGAAGCGTAGCCAAAAACATTCAGTACTTC.

This clonotype was seen at least ten times. This sequence joins TRBV7-6 and TRBJ1-1; TRBD1 might be the D (5 bases). Germline loops: CDR1 SGHVS, CDR2 FNYEAQ. The V end was cut by 3 bases, the J end by 5 bases, with 13 bases between. The CDR3 is 14 residues long. CDR3 nucleotides: TGTGCCAGCAGCTTTGGTCTCGGGGGAACTGAAGCTTTCTTT. It translates to CASSFGLGGTEAFF.

This clonotype came up a few times. J is TRBJ1-5 and V is TRBV28, with D possibly being TRBD1 (5 bases). Germline V gene data show CDR1 as MDHEN and CDR2 as SYDVKM. The CDR3 extends over 13 amino acids. Trimming stripped 10 bases from V and 1 base from J, with 11 bases between. The CDR3 reads CATGRGSNQPQHF. The CDR3 region has the DNA TGTGCCACAGGGAGGGGCAGCAATCAGCCCCAGCATTTT.

This clonotype was recorded a few times. The chain has TRBV4-3 and TRBJ2-3; D not resolved. Germline lookup yields CDR1 LGHNA and CDR2 YSLEER. Trimming left V 0 bases short and J 5 bases short, with 21 bases between. This CDR3 is built from 18 residues. The CDR3 protein is CASSQDSADSNARDTQYF. The DNA for the CDR3 is TGCGCCAGCAGCCAAGATTCCGCTGACTCGAACGCCAGAGATACGCAGTATTTT.

This clonotype was seen a few times. The CDR3 nucleotides read TGTGCCAGTAGTATAGAGGCCGGGACAGGGAATGAAAAACTGTTTTTT. The encoded protein is CASSIEAGTGNEKLFF. The V gene is TRBV19, the J gene TRBJ1-4; 9 bases are a match to TRBD1. V dropped 0 bases and J dropped 5; count of bases not matched to a gene: 4. Germline V lookup: CDR1 LNHDA, CDR2 SQIVND (reference sequence). The CDR3 is made up of 16 amino acids.

Ten or more counts support this clonotype. The chain recombines TRBV29-1 with TRBJ2-6; no definite D call. The germline V gene has CDR1 SQVTM and CDR2 ANQGSEA. The CDR3 contains 14 residues. V lost 4 bases and J lost 2, with 9 bases in between. DNA for the CDR3: TGCAGCGTTGGCGTTGCACCTGGGGCCAACGTCCTGACTTTC. Translation: CSVGVAPGANVLTF.

The rearrangement uses TRBV7-6 and TRBJ2-3; D may match TRBD1 or TRBD2 (6 bases each). The CDR3 runs 17 residues. Germline CDR1 SGHVS, CDR2 FNYEAQ. V lost 4 bases, J lost 3 bases, and 20 bases lay in between. This chain's CDR3 is CASSSLLERGVTDTQYF. Written as DNA, the CDR3 is TGTGCCAGCAGCTCGCTATTAGAAAGGGGGGTAACAGATACGCAGTATTTT. Full variable domain (remainder filled in from reference TRBV7-6 and TRBJ2-3): GAGVSQSPRYKVTKRGQDVALRCDPISGHVSLYWYRQALGQGPEFLTYFNYEAQQDKSGLPNDRFSAERPEGSISTLTIQRTEQRDSAMYRCASSSLLERGVTDTQYFGPGTRLTVL.

The rearrangement links TRBV10-1 to TRBJ2-5; D is perhaps TRBD2 (5 bases). The germline gives CDR1 WNHNN, CDR2 SYGVQD (reference sequence). CDR3 length: 14 residues. V was shortened by 6 bases and J by 7 bases, with 18 bases between the two germline ends. The CDR3 nucleotides read TGCGCCAGCAGCCTGAATGAGGGTAGTGGGACCCAGTACTTC. It codes for CASSLNEGSGTQYF.

In this sample, this clonotype turned up many times. This rearrangement joins TRBV11-2 to TRBJ2-2, with 11 bases fitting TRBD2. Unmatched junction bases numbered 10, after V lost 8 bases and J lost 2 bases. CDR1 SGHAT and CDR2 FQNNGV come from the germline V gene. CDR3 length: 17 amino acids. The CDR3 reads CASPEGLAAINTGELFF. In DNA, the CDR3 is TGTGCCAGCCCCGAGGGACTAGCGGCGATTAACACCGGGGAGCTGTTTTTT. Based on the CDR3 plus reference TRBV11-2 and TRBJ2-2, the full variable domain is EAGVAQSPRYKIIEKRQSVAFWCNPISGHATLYWYQQILGQGPKLLIQFQNNGVVDDSQLPKDRFSAERLKGVDSTLKIQPAKLEDSAVYLCASPEGLAAINTGELFFGEGSRLTVL.

This clonotype showed up just a few times. The chain is built from TRBV5-1 and TRBJ2-2; perhaps TRBD2 as D (6 bases). Between the trimmed V and J ends, which lost 6 bases and 1 base, there was a span of 10 bases. The CDR3 length is 14 residues. CDR1 SGHRS and CDR2 YFSETQ come from the germline V gene. CDR3 DNA: TGCGCCAGCATTGGGACTTTGAACACCGGGGAGCTGTTTTTT. This sequence encodes CASIGTLNTGELFF. The complete variable domain, with remaining parts taken from reference TRBV5-1 and TRBJ2-2, reads KAGVTQTPRYLIKTRGQQVTLSCSPISGHRSVSWYQQTPGQGLQFLFEYFSETQRNKGNFPGRFSGRQFSNSRSEMNVSTLELGDSALYLCASIGTLNTGELFFGEGSRLTVL.

This chain's CDR3 is CASSERTGLNTEAFF. CDR3 DNA: TGTGCCAGCAGTGAACGAACCGGTTTAAACACTGAAGCTTTCTTT. The chain has TRBV25-1 and TRBJ1-1; D is ambiguous. Germline CDR1 is MGHDK and CDR2 is SYGVNS. Trimming removed 2 bases from V and 2 bases from J, with 12 bases in between. The CDR3 is made up of 15 amino acids. Full variable domain (outside the CDR3, taken from reference TRBV25-1 and TRBJ1-1): EADIYQTPRYLVIGTGKKITLECSQTMGHDKMYWYQQDPGMELHLIHYSYGVNSTEKGDLSSESTVSRIRTEHFPLTLESARPSHTSQYLCASSERTGLNTEAFFGQGTRLTVV.